These T cell receptor beta chains were read from a single sample in a study of blood T cell repertoires in COVID-19. Some clones are missing from TCRdb's copy, which holds only in-frame ones; the method was immunoSEQ multiplex PCR. Among 250,000 to 350,000 clones listed, about nine tenths were seen once. Sequencing input: peripheral blood. These receptors originate from an older woman with acute or convalescent COVID-19. CDR3s include the opening cysteine and the closing phenylalanine or tryptophan. The D gene is left open where the match is weak. Clone size is not always given. Where it is, it says once, few, many or a class for expanded clones.

J gene	clone size	V gene	D gene	CDR3 length	CDR3 DNA	CDR3 protein
TRBJ1-2	.	TRBV10-3	TRBD1	15	TGTGCCATAGAGGAGACTCAGGGGGCAACCTATGGCTACACCTTC	CAIEETQGATYGYTF
TRBJ2-7	.	TRBV9	TRBD1	14	TGTGCCAGCAGCGTAGGGGACAGGGGTAACGAGCAGTACTTC	CASSVGDRGNEQYF
TRBJ2-2	.	TRBV11-2	TRBD1	15	TGTGCCAGCAGCTTTGACAGGGCCGACACCGGGGAGCTGTTTTTT	CASSFDRADTGELFF
TRBJ2-6	few	TRBV19	TRBD1	20	TGTGCCAGTAGTATACGGGACAGGGCCCCTTTCAGCTCTGGGGCCAACGTCCTGACTTTC	CASSIRDRAPFSSGANVLTF
TRBJ1-1	.	TRBV7-2	.	15	TGTGCCAGCAGCTTCTTCCCAGGGAAGAACACTGAAGCTTTCTTT	CASSFFPGKNTEAFF
TRBJ1-3	.	TRBV9	TRBD1	15	TGTGCCAGCAGTGACCGGGACAGTTCTGGAAACACCATATATTTT	CASSDRDSSGNTIYF
TRBJ2-7	.	TRBV14	TRBD1	15	TGTGCCAGCAGCTGGGACAGGGACCACTCCTACGAGCAGTACTTC	CASSWDRDHSYEQYF
TRBJ1-1	few	TRBV5-6	TRBD1	14	TGTGCCAGCAGCCCATCGACAGGGGGCTTGGAGGCTTTCTTT	CASSPSTGGLEAFF
TRBJ1-5	.	TRBV6-5	.	14	TGTGCCAGCAAACCAACAGGGATTGATCGGCCCCAGCATTTT	CASKPTGIDRPQHF
TRBJ2-2	.	TRBV7-7	TRBD2	18	TGTGCTAGCAGCTCTGGGACTAGCGGGAGATGGAACACCGGGGAGCTGTTTTTT	CASSSGTSGRWNTGELFF
TRBJ2-7	.	TRBV5-4	.	15	TGTGCCAGCAGCTTGGGAACAAGTATCTCCTACGAGCAGTACTTC	CASSLGTSISYEQYF
TRBJ2-3	.	TRBV4-1	.	14	TGCGCCAGCAGCACTCCCGGGGGCACAGATACGCAGTATTTT	CASSTPGGTDTQYF
TRBJ2-5	.	TRBV15	TRBD2	13	TGTGCCAGCAGGGAGGCTAGCGGGGAGACCCAGTACTTC	CASREASGETQYF
TRBJ1-5	.	TRBV2	TRBD1	14	TGTGCCAGCAGTGTAGGACAGGGGAATCAGCCCCAGCATTTT	CASSVGQGNQPQHF
TRBJ2-7	.	TRBV2	TRBD1	16	TGTGCCACCATACGGACAGGGTTTGGGGAGACCTACGAGCAGTACTTC	CATIRTGFGETYEQYF
TRBJ2-3	.	TRBV12-3/TRBV12-4	.	11	TGTGCCAGCAGTAACCGGGATACGCAGTATTTT	CASSNRDTQYF
TRBJ1-2	.	TRBV12-3/TRBV12-4	.	13	TGTGCCAGCAGTTTAGCCAGGGGTGGTGGCTACACCTTC	CASSLARGGGYTF
TRBJ2-2	few	TRBV12-5	.	15	TGTGCTAGTGGTTTGACTACAGGGTACACCGGGGAGCTGTTTTTT	CASGLTTGYTGELFF
TRBJ2-5	.	TRBV2	.	12	TGTGCCAGCAGGGACAACCAAGAGACCCAGTACTTC	CASRDNQETQYF
TRBJ1-2	.	TRBV9	TRBD1	15	TGTGCCAGCAGCGTAGCTACAGGGACAGGGGATGGCTACACCTTC	CASSVATGTGDGYTF
TRBJ2-5	.	TRBV9	TRBD2	19	TGTGCCAGCAGCGTATCTCCTAGCGGGAGGGCCGGAATTGGGGAGACCCAGTACTTC	CASSVSPSGRAGIGETQYF
TRBJ2-3	.	TRBV9	.	13	TGTGCCAGCAGCGAGGGGGGCACAGATACGCAGTATTTT	CASSEGGTDTQYF
TRBJ1-5	.	TRBV6-5	TRBD1	13	TGTGCCAGCCTGGGCAGGGGGCTTCAGCCCCAGCATTTT	CASLGRGLQPQHF
TRBJ2-2	.	TRBV23-1	TRBD1	15	TGCGCCAGCAGTTTGGGACAGGGGGACACCGGGGAGCTGTTTTTT	CASSLGQGDTGELFF
TRBJ2-7	.	TRBV23-1	TRBD1	15	TGCGCCAGCAGTCAAAGGACAGGGTTCCCCTACGAGCAGTACTTC	CASSQRTGFPYEQYF
TRBJ2-1	.	TRBV25-1	TRBD2	16	TGTGCCAGCAGTGAATATGGACTAGCGGGAGTAAGGGAGCAGTTCTTC	CASSEYGLAGVREQFF
TRBJ1-2	.	TRBV28	TRBD1	15	TGTGCCAGCAGGGCTACCGGGACAGCTAACTATGGCTACACCTTC	CASRATGTANYGYTF
TRBJ1-2	.	TRBV11-2	.	14	TGTGCCAGCAGCTTATCGACGGGAATATATGGCTACACCTTC	CASSLSTGIYGYTF